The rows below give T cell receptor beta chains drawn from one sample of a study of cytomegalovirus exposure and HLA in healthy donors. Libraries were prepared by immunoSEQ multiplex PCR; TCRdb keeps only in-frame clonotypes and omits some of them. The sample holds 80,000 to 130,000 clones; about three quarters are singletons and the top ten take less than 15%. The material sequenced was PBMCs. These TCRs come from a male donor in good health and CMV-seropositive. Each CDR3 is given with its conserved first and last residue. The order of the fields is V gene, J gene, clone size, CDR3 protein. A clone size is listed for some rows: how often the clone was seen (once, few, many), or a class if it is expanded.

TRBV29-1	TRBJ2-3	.	CSVERQGTDTQYF
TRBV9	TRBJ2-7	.	CATTGTSSSYEQYF
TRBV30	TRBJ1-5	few	CAWGTGNNQPQHF
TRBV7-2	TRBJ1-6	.	CASSPAPHIGTDNSPLHF
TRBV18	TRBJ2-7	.	CASSPSGGASYEQYF
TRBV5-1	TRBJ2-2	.	CASSFYPDRASGELFF
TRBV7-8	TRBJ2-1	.	CASSRDRVRTAPSLFF
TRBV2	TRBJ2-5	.	CASSVEGETQYF
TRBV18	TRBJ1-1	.	CASSPGQGTEAFF
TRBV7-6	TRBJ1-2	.	CASSLVAGLEGYTF
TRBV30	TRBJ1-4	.	CAWSVVRANEKLFF
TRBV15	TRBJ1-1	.	CATSRGRGMNTEAFF
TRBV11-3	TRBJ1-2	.	CASSLGRGSYGYTF
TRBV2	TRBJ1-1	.	CASSLQGGTEAFF
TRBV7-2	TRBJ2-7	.	CASSFQRGLTYEQYF
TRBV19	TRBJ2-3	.	CASSSQGGTDTQYF
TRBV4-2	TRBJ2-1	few	CASGISGGQYNEQFF
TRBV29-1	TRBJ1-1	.	CSVERTGVDTEAFF
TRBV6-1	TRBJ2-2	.	CASSEPRGRSTGELFF
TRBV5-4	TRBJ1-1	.	CASSLRAEAFF
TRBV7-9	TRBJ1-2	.	CASSSLGQGVDYGYTF
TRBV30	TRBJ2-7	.	CAWSALTGYEQYF
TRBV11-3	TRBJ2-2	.	CASSLLAGNTGELFF
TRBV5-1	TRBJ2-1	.	CASSRRGGEQFF
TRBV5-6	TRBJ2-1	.	CASSLVGLCEQFF
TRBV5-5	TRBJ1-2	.	CASSSGTGVYYGYTF
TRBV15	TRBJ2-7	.	CATSSNRARDEQYF
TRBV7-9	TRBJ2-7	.	CASSFSGRGGVYEQYF
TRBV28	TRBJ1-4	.	CASSFGAGVEKLFF
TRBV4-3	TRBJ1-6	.	CASSQDHGGLSNSPLHF
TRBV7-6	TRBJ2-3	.	CASSLAPGHNTDTQYF